A selection of T cell receptor beta chains follows, all from one sample in a study of blood T cell repertoires in COVID-19. Only in-frame clones appear in the TCRdb table, and some are missing; sequencing was by immunoSEQ multiplex PCR. This repertoire shows about 150,000 clones, roughly 80% found once; its top ten account for over 10%. Source material: peripheral blood. The source of these receptors is an older woman with COVID-19, enrolled during active disease. CDR3s leave out the opening cysteine and the closing phenylalanine or tryptophan.

v_call	j_call	cdr3_aa
TRBV7-9	TRBJ2-2	ASSSDTGELF
TRBV11-2	TRBJ1-2	ASATDRGRGYT
TRBV19	TRBJ1-1	ASSIRTLNTEAF
TRBV13	TRBJ1-1	ASSPGSTEAF
TRBV10-3	TRBJ2-5	AISWTSGGNQETQY
TRBV24-1	TRBJ1-5	ATSDKTGDNQPQH
TRBV19	TRBJ1-6	ASNTGQGRSPLH
TRBV12-5	TRBJ2-1	ASGLVSSAHNEQF
TRBV9	TRBJ1-2	ASSDGQFHYGYT
TRBV15	TRBJ2-1	ATSRDKRASGSRKNEQF
TRBV7-2	TRBJ2-5	ASSFAPAGGHETQY
TRBV5-1	TRBJ1-1	ASSPWRENTEAF